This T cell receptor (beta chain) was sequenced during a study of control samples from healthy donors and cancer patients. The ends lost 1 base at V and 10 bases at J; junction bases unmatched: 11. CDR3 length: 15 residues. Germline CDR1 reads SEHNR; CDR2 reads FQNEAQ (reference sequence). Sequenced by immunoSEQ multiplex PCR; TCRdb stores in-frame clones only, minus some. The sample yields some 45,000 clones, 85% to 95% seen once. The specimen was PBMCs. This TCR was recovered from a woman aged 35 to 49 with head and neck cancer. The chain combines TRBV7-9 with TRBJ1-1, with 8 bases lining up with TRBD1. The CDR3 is CASSLGGGQGAGAFF. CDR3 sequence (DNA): TGTGCCAGCAGCTTAGGAGGGGGGCAGGGGGCAGGAGCTTTCTTT.